This T cell receptor beta chain was documented in a study of blood T cell repertoires in COVID-19. Study summary: Nucleic acid was either cDNA or gDNA, and it came from T cells, B-cell-depleted T cells, or PBMCs.

Enrolled through a virtual design, the participants were between roughly 18 and 90 years of age and came from under 30 US areas. The assay was immunoSEQ multiplex PCR, and TCRdb's table has in-frame clones only and misses some. Found here are hundreds of thousands of clones, approximately 84% of them singletons; the top ten hold roughly 1.7%. The CDR3 extends over 13 amino acids. Germline CDR1 and CDR2: GTSNPN and SVGIG (reference sequence). The V and J ends lost 7 bases and 3 bases, in that order; junction bases with no gene match: 6. The sample was PBMCs or T cells enriched from blood (not recorded which). The rearrangement links TRBV30 to TRBJ2-5, with 9 bases matching TRBD1. The receptor was derived from a man aged 35 to 55 who had recovered from COVID-19. The DNA for the CDR3 is TGTGCCTTGGGACAGGGATCGAAAGAGACCCAGTACTTC. Its translation is CALGQGSKETQYF.